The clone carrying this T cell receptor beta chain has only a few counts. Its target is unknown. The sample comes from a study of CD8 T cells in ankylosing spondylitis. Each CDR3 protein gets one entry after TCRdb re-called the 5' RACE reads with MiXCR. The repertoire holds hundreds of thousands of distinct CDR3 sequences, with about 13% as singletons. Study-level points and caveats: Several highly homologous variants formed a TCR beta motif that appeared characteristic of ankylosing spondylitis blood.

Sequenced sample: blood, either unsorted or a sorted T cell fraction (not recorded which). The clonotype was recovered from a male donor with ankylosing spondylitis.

The CDR3 nucleotides are TGTGCCAGCTCACCTAATAACAGAGTCCAAGAGACCCAGTACTTC. Translated: CASSPNNRVQETQYF. V and J are TRBV18 and TRBJ2-5; D not resolved. Between the trimmed V and J ends, which lost 3 bases and 1 base, there was a span of 12 bases. This CDR3 has 15 residues. The germline CDR1 and CDR2 sequences are KGHSH and LQKENI.